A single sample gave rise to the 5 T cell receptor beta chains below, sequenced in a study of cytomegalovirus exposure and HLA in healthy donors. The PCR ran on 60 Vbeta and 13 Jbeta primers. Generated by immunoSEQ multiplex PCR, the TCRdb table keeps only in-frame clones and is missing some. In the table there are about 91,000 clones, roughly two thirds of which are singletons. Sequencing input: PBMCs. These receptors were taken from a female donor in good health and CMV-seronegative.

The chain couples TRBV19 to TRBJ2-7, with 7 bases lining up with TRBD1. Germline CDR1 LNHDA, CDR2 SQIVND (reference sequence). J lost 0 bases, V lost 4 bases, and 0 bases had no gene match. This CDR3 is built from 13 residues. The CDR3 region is CASSRDSSYEQYF. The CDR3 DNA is TGTGCCAGTAGTAGGGACAGCTCCTACGAGCAGTACTTC.

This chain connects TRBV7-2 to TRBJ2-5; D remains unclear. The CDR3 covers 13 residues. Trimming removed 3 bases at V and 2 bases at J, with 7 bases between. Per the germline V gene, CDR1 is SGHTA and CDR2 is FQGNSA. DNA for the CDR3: TGTGCCAGCAGCTTTTCCGTTCAAGAGACCCAGTACTTC. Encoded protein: CASSFSVQETQYF.

The CDR3 reads CASAQLAGGNEQFF. The CDR3 DNA reads as TGCGCCAGCGCCCAACTAGCGGGGGGCAATGAGCAGTTCTTC. J is TRBJ2-1 and V is TRBV5-1, with 12 bases lining up with TRBD2. CDR1 is SGHRS and CDR2 is YFSETQ in the germline V gene. V lost 7 bases and J lost 6; bases outside the gene matches: 5. This CDR3 comprises 14 residues.

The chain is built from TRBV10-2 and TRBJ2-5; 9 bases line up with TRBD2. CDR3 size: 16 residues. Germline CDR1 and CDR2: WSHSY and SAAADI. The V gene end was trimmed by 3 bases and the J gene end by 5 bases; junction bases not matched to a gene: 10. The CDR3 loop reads CASSEDAGGSRETQYF. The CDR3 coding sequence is TGCGCCAGCAGTGAAGATGCGGGGGGGTCCCGGGAGACCCAGTACTTC.

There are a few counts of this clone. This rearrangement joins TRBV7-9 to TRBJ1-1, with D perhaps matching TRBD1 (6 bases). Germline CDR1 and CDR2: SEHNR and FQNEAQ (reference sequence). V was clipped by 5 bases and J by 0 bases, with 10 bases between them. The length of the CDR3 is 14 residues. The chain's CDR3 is CASSTTGLNTEAFF. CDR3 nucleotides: TGTGCCAGCAGCACGACAGGCCTGAACACTGAAGCTTTCTTT.